What follows are 2 T cell receptor beta chains derived from one specimen sequenced in a study of blood T cell repertoires in COVID-19. TCRdb's copy holds only in-frame clones and misses some; the assay was immunoSEQ multiplex PCR. The repertoire holds roughly 260,000 clones, with more than 70% as singletons. The sample consisted of peripheral blood. Receptors originate from a woman under 30 with acute or convalescent COVID-19.

The rearrangement links TRBV27 to TRBJ1-2; 8 bases align to TRBD1. The CDR3 runs 14 residues. With V trimmed by 5 bases and J by 2 bases, 4 bases remained unmatched. Looked up from germline, CDR1 is MNHEY and CDR2 is SMNVEV (reference sequence). The CDR3 DNA reads TGTGCCAGCAGTGTAAACAGGGGGAACTATGGCTACACCTTC. The encoded protein is CASSVNRGNYGYTF.

The V gene is TRBV27, the J gene TRBJ1-6, with D perhaps matching TRBD1 (6 bases). Trimming pared 3 bases from V and 9 bases from J, leaving 12 bases between. The CDR3 extends over 14 amino acids. Germline lookup yields CDR1 MNHEY and CDR2 SMNVEV (reference sequence). The CDR3 nucleotides read TGTGCCAGCAGTTTCGGGGGGGGCGTTTCACCCCTCCACTTT. Translated: CASSFGGGVSPLHF.